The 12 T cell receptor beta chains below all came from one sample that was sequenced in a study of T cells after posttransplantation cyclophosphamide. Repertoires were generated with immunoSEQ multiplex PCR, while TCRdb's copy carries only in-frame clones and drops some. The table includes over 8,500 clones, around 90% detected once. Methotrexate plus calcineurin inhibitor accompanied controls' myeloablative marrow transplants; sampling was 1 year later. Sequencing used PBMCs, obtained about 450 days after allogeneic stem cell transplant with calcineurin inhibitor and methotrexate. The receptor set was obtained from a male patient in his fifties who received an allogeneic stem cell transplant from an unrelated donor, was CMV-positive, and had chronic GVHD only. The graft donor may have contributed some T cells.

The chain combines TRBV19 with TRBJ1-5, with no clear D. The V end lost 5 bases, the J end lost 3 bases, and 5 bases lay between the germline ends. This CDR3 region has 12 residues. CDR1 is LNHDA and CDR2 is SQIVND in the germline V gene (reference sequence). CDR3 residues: CASSLPNQPQHF. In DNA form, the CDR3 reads TGTGCCAGTAGTCTCCCCAATCAGCCCCAGCATTTT. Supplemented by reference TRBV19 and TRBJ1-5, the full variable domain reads DGGITQSPKYLFRKEGQNVTLSCEQNLNHDAMYWYRQDPGQGLRLIYYSQIVNDFQKGDIAEGYSVSREKKESFPLTVTSAQKNPTAFYLCASSLPNQPQHFGDGTRLSIL.

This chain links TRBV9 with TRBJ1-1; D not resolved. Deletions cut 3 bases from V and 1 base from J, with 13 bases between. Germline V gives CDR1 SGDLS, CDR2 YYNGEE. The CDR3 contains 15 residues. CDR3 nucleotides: TGTGCCAGCAGCGCTTGGAAGGGAGGGAACACTGAAGCTTTCTTT. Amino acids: CASSAWKGGNTEAFF. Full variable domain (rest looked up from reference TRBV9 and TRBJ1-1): DSGVTQTPKHLITATGQRVTLRCSPRSGDLSVYWYQQSLDQGLQFLIQYYNGEERAKGNILERFSAQQFPDLHSELNLSSLELGDSALYFCASSAWKGGNTEAFFGQGTRLTVV.

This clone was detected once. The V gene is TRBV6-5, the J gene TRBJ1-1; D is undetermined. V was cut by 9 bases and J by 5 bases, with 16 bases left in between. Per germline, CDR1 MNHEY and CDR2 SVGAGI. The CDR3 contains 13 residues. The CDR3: CASIGEGGTEAFF. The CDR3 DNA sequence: TGTGCCAGTATCGGTGAGGGAGGGACTGAAGCTTTCTTT.

This CDR3 is CASSSTDRRGETQYF. In nucleotides, the CDR3 is TGTGCCAGCAGTTCCACCGACAGGAGAGGAGAGACCCAGTACTTC. The rearrangement uses TRBV27 and TRBJ2-5; TRBD1 might be the D (6 bases). Trimming removed 4 bases from V and 4 bases from J, with 16 bases in between. The CDR3 has 15 amino acids. Germline V gives CDR1 MNHEY, CDR2 SMNVEV (reference sequence).

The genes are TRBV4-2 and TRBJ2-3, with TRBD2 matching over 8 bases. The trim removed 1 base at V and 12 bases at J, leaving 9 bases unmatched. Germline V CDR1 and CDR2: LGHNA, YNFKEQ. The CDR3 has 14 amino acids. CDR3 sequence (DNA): TGTGCCAGCAGCCAAGGGACTAGCTCGGTTTTTCAGTATTTT. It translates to CASSQGTSSVFQYF.

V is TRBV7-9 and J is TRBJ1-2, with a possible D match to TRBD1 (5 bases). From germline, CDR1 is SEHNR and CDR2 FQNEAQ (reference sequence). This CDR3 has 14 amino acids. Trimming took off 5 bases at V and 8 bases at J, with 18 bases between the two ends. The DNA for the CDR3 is TGTGCCAGCAGCCGGTTATTCCTCGCAGGGGGCTACACCTTC. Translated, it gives CASSRLFLAGGYTF.

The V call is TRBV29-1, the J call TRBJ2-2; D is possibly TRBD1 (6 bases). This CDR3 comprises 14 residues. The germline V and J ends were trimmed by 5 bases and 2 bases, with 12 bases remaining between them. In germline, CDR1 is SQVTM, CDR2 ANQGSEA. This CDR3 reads CSVQGRGNTGELFF. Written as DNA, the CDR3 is TGCAGCGTTCAAGGCAGGGGTAACACCGGGGAGCTGTTTTTT.

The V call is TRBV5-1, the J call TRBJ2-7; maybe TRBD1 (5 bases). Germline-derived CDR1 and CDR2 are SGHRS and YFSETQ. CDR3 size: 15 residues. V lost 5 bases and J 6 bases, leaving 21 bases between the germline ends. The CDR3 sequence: CASSLSDSGNFEQYF. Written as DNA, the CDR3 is TGCGCCAGCAGTCTATCCGATTCAGGGAATTTCGAGCAGTACTTC. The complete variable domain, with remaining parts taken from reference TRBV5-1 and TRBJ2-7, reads KAGVTQTPRYLIKTRGQQVTLSCSPISGHRSVSWYQQTPGQGLQFLFEYFSETQRNKGNFPGRFSGRQFSNSRSEMNVSTLELGDSALYLCASSLSDSGNFEQYFGPGTRLTVT.

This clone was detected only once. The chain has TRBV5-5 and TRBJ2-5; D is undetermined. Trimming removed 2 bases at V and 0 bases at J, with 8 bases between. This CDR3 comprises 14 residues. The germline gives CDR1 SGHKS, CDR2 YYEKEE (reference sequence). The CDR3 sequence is CASSFEADQETQYF. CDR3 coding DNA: TGTGCCAGCAGCTTTGAGGCAGACCAAGAGACCCAGTACTTC. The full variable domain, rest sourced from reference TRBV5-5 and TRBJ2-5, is DAGVTQSPTHLIKTRGQQVTLRCSPISGHKSVSWYQQVLGQGPQFIFQYYEKEERGRGNFPDRFSARQFPNYSSELNVNALLLGDSALYLCASSFEADQETQYFGPGTRLLVL.

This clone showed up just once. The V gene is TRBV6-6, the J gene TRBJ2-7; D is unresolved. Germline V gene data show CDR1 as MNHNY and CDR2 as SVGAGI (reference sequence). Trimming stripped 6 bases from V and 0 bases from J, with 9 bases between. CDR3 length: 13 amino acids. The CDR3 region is CASSRLSSYEQYF. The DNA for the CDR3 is TGTGCCAGCAGCCGCCTAAGCTCCTACGAGCAGTACTTC.

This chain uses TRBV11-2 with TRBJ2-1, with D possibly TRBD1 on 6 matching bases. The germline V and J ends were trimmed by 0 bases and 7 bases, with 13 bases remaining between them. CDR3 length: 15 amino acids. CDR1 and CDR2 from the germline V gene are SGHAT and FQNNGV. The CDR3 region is CASSLESGVANEQFF. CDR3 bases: TGTGCCAGCAGCTTAGAGTCAGGGGTCGCGAATGAGCAGTTCTTC.

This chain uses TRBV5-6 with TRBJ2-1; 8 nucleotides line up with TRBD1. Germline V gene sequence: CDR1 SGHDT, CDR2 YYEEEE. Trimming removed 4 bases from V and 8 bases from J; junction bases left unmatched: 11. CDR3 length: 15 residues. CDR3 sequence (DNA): TGTGCCAGCAGCGGGACAGGTTTAGGAGAGCATGAGCAGTTCTTC. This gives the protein CASSGTGLGEHEQFF.